The text below deals with one TCR beta chain. No antigen is known for it. This record comes from a study of shared clonotypes between healthy human individuals. General study points: Generally, naive subsets came out with larger estimated richness than memory subsets. Non-shared clonotypes showed lower generation probabilities than clonotypes common to all four donors.

Germline CDR1 is ENHRY and CDR2 is SYGVKD. The CDR3 is 15 amino acids. After removal of 3 bases from V and 7 bases from J, the junction contained 7 bases not matched to a gene. The authors loaded about 200 ng DNA, roughly 27,000 T cell genomes, into sorted-subset replicate PCRs. Using immunoSEQ multiplex PCR, the repertoire was profiled, and TCRdb retains in-frame clones only, with some absent. In the table there are nearly 750,000 clones, over 60% of which are singletons. This chain connects TRBV10-3 to TRBJ2-1, with 9 bases aligning to TRBD1. Sequencing used memory CD4+ T cells sorted from blood. Subset given: CD45RA-negative fraction. This TCR derives from a young woman in good health. This chain's CDR3 is CAISDRGQGKNEQFF. For the CDR3, the DNA is TGTGCCATCAGTGACCGGGGACAGGGTAAAAATGAGCAGTTCTTC.